A single sample gave rise to the 3 T cell receptor beta chains below, sequenced in a study of regulatory T cells in long-lasting Graves disease. CDR3 regions were amplified by Arm-PCR using iRepertoire HTBI primers to build TCR beta libraries. A single record per CDR3 protein comes from TCRdb applying MiXCR to the multiplex PCR reads. The profile shows about 660,000 distinct CDR3 sequences, about 30% of them singletons. Indicated time point: persistent/refractory GD, antithyroid drugs over 5 years with positive TRAb. From PBMCs, RNA was extracted and then used to make the TCR library. The source was peripheral blood mononuclear cells (PBMCs), collected when the disease was refractory, from a patient treated with antithyroid drugs. Every receptor here comes from a female donor with Graves disease.

V and J are TRBV9 and TRBJ1-6; 8 nucleotides agree with TRBD1. The germline V gene encodes CDR1 SGDLS and CDR2 YYNGEE. The CDR3 has 15 residues. V dropped 3 bases and J dropped 10; count of bases not matched to a gene: 9. The CDR3 region is CASSGRQGSGSPLHF. CDR3 sequence (DNA): TGTGCCAGCAGCGGTAGACAGGGGAGTGGCTCACCCCTCCACTTT. Looking up the rest from reference TRBV9 and TRBJ1-6 gives the full variable domain: DSGVTQTPKHLITATGQRVTLRCSPRSGDLSVYWYQQSLDQGLQFLIQYYNGEERAKGNILERFSAQQFPDLHSELNLSSLELGDSALYFCASSGRQGSGSPLHFGNGTRLTVT.

At least ten counts were recorded for this clonotype. The V and J genes are TRBV6-1 and TRBJ1-1, with TRBD1 matching 10 bases. The CDR3 spans 13 residues. The V gene end was trimmed by 10 bases and the J gene end by 3 bases; junction bases not matched to a gene: 5. The germline V gene encodes CDR1 MNHNS and CDR2 SASEGT. CDR3 amino acids: CATSGQGDTEAFF. Written as DNA, the CDR3 is TGTGCCACCTCCGGACAGGGGGACACTGAAGCTTTCTTT.

This rearrangement joins TRBV2 to TRBJ2-2; no firm D call. The germline V gene encodes CDR1 SNHLY and CDR2 FYNNEI. The V end was cut by 7 bases, the J end by 4 bases, with 13 bases between. The CDR3 totals 14 residues. CDR3: CASTARAVTGELFF. The CDR3 nucleotides read TGTGCCAGCACGGCACGGGCCGTCACCGGGGAGCTGTTTTTT.